This T cell receptor beta chain was sequenced for a study of STAT3 mutations in large granular lymphocyte leukemia. Study as a whole: Canonical activating STAT3 mutations were detected in roughly half of the longitudinally sequenced T-LGLL patients. Study findings and constraints: Suggested: STAT3 mutation was not the ancestral event for these clonal expansions. Treatment regimens differed across patients between samplings. At least one immunodominant TCR beta clonotype appeared in every T-cell large granular lymphocyte leukemia patient. In about 30% of the 18 patients, new TCR clonotypes emerged after therapy.

J was trimmed by 6 bases and V by 2 bases; bases with no gene match: 8. The CDR3 is 15 residues long. Germline lookup yields CDR1 SGHDT and CDR2 YYEEEE. Points on this clone: Antigen specificity is unknown.

Data came from immunoSEQ multiplex PCR; TCRdb stores just in-frame clones and leaves some out. The sample records tens of thousands of clones, approximately 80% being singletons. The origin of this receptor is a woman in her fifties or sixties with T-cell large granular lymphocyte leukemia. Some clones in this sample may be carry-over from other donors' samples. The chain employs TRBV5-6 and TRBJ1-5, with 7 bases identical to TRBD1. Sequenced sample: peripheral blood mononuclear cells. The CDR3 region has the DNA TGTGCCAGCAGCTTCCGGGACAGAACGGGTCAGCCCCAGCATTTT. Translating it yields CASSFRDRTGQPQHF.